This T cell receptor (beta chain) was profiled in a study of T-cell memory formation after mild COVID-19. TCRdb used MiXCR to reprocess the 5' RACE reads, holding one entry per CDR3 protein. The sample holds a few hundred thousand distinct CDR3 sequences, 19% seen once. The study, taken as a whole, reports: There was a balanced CD4/CD8 profile in clones contracting day 15 to 85, and later expanders leaned CD4+. Pre-infection memory already had some responding clones, implying cross-reactive memory joined.

The CDR3 totals 16 residues. Germline V gene data show CDR1 as LGHNA and CDR2 as YNFKEQ. The J segment lost 4 bases and the V segment lost 0 bases, leaving 4 bases of the junction unmatched. This clonotype was seen ten or more times. Its antigen is still unknown. The sequence came from a man aged 18 to 29 who had mild COVID-19 (a few samples of this study predate the infection). Cell type and time point are not known. The sequenced sample was PBMCs or a T cell subset sorted from them (not recorded which). The chain has TRBV4-2 and TRBJ2-2; TRBD2 matches at 8 bases. CDR3 sequence reads: CASSQDPGGATGELFF. The CDR3, as DNA: TGTGCCAGCAGCCAAGATCCGGGGGGGGCCACCGGGGAGCTGTTTTTT.